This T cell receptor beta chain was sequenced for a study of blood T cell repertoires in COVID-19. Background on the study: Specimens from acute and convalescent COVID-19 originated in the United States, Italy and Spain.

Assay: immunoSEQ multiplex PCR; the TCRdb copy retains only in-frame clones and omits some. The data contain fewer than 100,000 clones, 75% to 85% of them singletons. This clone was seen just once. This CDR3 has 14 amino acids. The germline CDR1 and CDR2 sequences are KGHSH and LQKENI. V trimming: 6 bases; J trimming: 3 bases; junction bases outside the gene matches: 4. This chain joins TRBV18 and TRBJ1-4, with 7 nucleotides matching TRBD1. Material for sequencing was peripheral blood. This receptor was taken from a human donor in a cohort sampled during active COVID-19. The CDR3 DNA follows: TGTGCCAGCTCCCGGGACAGCTCTAATGAAAAACTGTTTTTT. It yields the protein CASSRDSSNEKLFF.